These 14 T cell receptor beta chains originate from one sample sequenced in a study of cytomegalovirus exposure and HLA in healthy donors. The study ran its PCR with 60 Vbeta and 13 Jbeta primers. TCRdb's copy holds only in-frame clones and misses some; the assay was immunoSEQ multiplex PCR. The sample has some 150,000 clones; approximately 82% are singletons. The specimen sequenced was PBMCs. All receptors derive from a man younger than 45 in good health and CMV-seropositive.

V and J are TRBV5-1 and TRBJ2-6; 10 bases are a match to TRBD2. The trim removed 4 bases at V and 11 bases at J, leaving 3 bases unmatched. Germline CDR1 reads SGHRS; CDR2 reads YFSETQ. The CDR3 is made up of 13 amino acids. CDR3 loop: CASSRSGGDVLTF. CDR3 nucleotide sequence: TGCGCCAGCAGCAGGAGCGGGGGGGACGTCCTGACTTTC.

The rearrangement joins TRBV7-9 to TRBJ2-3; 13 bases fit TRBD2. The ends lost 3 bases at V and 3 bases at J; junction bases unmatched: 6. The CDR3 length is 17 residues. Looked up from germline, CDR1 is SEHNR and CDR2 is FQNEAQ (reference sequence). The CDR3 nucleotides are TGTGCCAGCAGCTTTGGGACTAGCGGGACTCAAACAGATACGCAGTATTTT. Protein sequence: CASSFGTSGTQTDTQYF.

This chain connects TRBV15 to TRBJ2-2, with 10 bases matching TRBD2. Trimming cost V 5 bases and J 6 bases; bases outside gene matches: 6. Per the germline V gene, CDR1 is LNHNV and CDR2 is YYDKDF (reference sequence). The CDR3 extends over 15 amino acids. The CDR3: CATSRSGGAAGELFF. DNA for the CDR3: TGTGCCACCAGCCGAAGCGGGGGGGCCGCCGGGGAGCTGTTTTTT. Drawing the rest from reference TRBV15 and TRBJ2-2, the complete variable domain is DAMVIQNPRYQVTQFGKPVTLSCSQTLNHNVMYWYQQKSSQAPKLLFHYYDKDFNNEADTPDNFQSRRPNTSFCFLDIRSPGLGDTAMYLCATSRSGGAAGELFFGEGSRLTVL.

V gene TRBV15 combines with J gene TRBJ2-7; tentative D call: TRBD1 (5 bases). This CDR3 has 16 amino acids. The V end was cut by 0 bases, the J end by 0 bases, with 12 bases between. The V gene's germline CDR1 is LNHNV and CDR2 YYDKDF (reference sequence). The CDR3 region is CATSRETGFSSYEQYF. The CDR3 DNA is TGTGCCACCAGCAGAGAAACAGGTTTTAGCTCCTACGAGCAGTACTTC. The entire variable domain, with the rest obtained from reference TRBV15 and TRBJ2-7, is as follows: DAMVIQNPRYQVTQFGKPVTLSCSQTLNHNVMYWYQQKSSQAPKLLFHYYDKDFNNEADTPDNFQSRRPNTSFCFLDIRSPGLGDTAMYLCATSRETGFSSYEQYFGPGTRLTVT.

The rearrangement links TRBV11-3 to TRBJ1-6; no firm D call. The CDR3 contains 14 residues. Trimming left V 5 bases short and J 5 bases short, with 10 bases between. The germline V gene encodes CDR1 SGHNT and CDR2 YENEEA. CDR3 loop: CASSRDGNNSPLHF. CDR3 sequence (DNA): TGTGCCAGCAGCCGGGATGGCAATAATTCACCCCTCCACTTT. Combining the CDR3 with reference TRBV11-3 and TRBJ1-6 gives the whole variable domain EAGVVQSPRYKIIEKKQPVAFWCNPISGHNTLYWYLQNLGQGPELLIRYENEEAVDDSQLPKDRFSAERLKGVDSTLKIQPAELGDSAVYLCASSRDGNNSPLHFGNGTRLTVT.

CDR3 DNA: TGTGCCAGCGTAGCGGAGTATTCCCAAGAGACCCAGTACTTC. Its translation: CASVAEYSQETQYF. The rearrangement joins TRBV28 to TRBJ2-5; possibly TRBD2 for D (6 bases). With 8 bases removed from V and 1 base from J, the gap between germline ends came to 14 bases. Germline CDR1 reads MDHEN; CDR2 reads SYDVKM. This CDR3 is built from 14 residues.

The rearrangement links TRBV19 to TRBJ2-1, with 16 bases fitting TRBD2. The CDR3 is 16 amino acids. V shed 7 bases and J 9 bases; nucleotides not matched to a gene: 9. CDR1 is LNHDA and CDR2 is SQIVND in the germline V gene (reference sequence). CDR3 DNA: TGTGCCAGTACCAGAAGGGGACTAGCGGGAGGGGGTGAGCAGTTCTTC. This sequence encodes CASTRRGLAGGGEQFF.

The V and J genes are TRBV19 and TRBJ2-5, with a possible D match to TRBD1 (6 bases). This CDR3 has 14 amino acids. Germline CDR1 and CDR2: LNHDA and SQIVND (reference sequence). V was clipped by 4 bases and J by 2 bases, with 11 bases between them. The CDR3 loop is CASSTRQVQETQYF. Here the CDR3 DNA reads TGTGCCAGTAGTACAAGACAGGTACAAGAGACCCAGTACTTC.

The gene calls are TRBV7-2 and TRBJ2-5; TRBD1 matches at 9 bases. Per germline, CDR1 SGHTA and CDR2 FQGNSA. This CDR3 is built from 16 residues. The junction had 8 bases not matched to a gene; V was cut back by 4 bases and J by 2 bases. Here the CDR3 reads CASSSALQGAQETQYF. The CDR3 DNA reads as TGTGCCAGCAGCTCGGCCCTACAGGGGGCGCAAGAGACCCAGTACTTC.

CDR3 coding DNA: TGTGCCAGCAGCGTTTCCCCGGAGACTGAAGCTTTCTTT. This encodes CASSVSPETEAFF. The chain combines TRBV9 with TRBJ1-1; no clear D. Looked up from germline, CDR1 is SGDLS and CDR2 is YYNGEE. Trimming stripped 2 bases from V and 5 bases from J, with 10 bases between. The CDR3 has 13 amino acids. Filled out from reference TRBV9 and TRBJ1-1, the complete variable domain reads DSGVTQTPKHLITATGQRVTLRCSPRSGDLSVYWYQQSLDQGLQFLIQYYNGEERAKGNILERFSAQQFPDLHSELNLSSLELGDSALYFCASSVSPETEAFFGQGTRLTVV.

This clone was seen ten or more times. V gene TRBV5-4 combines with J gene TRBJ1-2; maybe TRBD1 (5 bases). V lost 4 bases and J 4 bases, leaving 17 bases between the germline ends. Germline CDR1 and CDR2: SGHNT and YYREEE (reference sequence). CDR3 length: 15 residues. CDR3 in DNA: TGTGCCAGCAGCCTCGATGCAGGGTCGGGCTATGGCTACACCTTC. It is translated as CASSLDAGSGYGYTF.

The chain has TRBV5-4 and TRBJ2-4; 10 nucleotides line up with TRBD2. The trim removed 1 base at V and 5 bases at J, leaving 9 bases unmatched. CDR1 and CDR2 from the germline V gene are SGHNT and YYREEE (reference sequence). The CDR3 contains 17 residues. The CDR3 DNA sequence: TGTGCCAGCAGCTTGACTAGCGGGATCACGATGGAAAACATTCAGTACTTC. Its translation is CASSLTSGITMENIQYF.

This clone has only one observation. CDR3 loop: CASSPGQPHSPLHF. The CDR3 nucleotides read TGTGCCAGCAGCCCGGGACAGCCACATTCACCCCTCCACTTT. The chain uses TRBV7-3 and TRBJ1-6, with 7 bases lining up with TRBD1. After removal of 5 bases from V and 8 bases from J, the junction contained 6 bases not matched to a gene. This CDR3 has 14 amino acids. Germline V gene sequence: CDR1 SGHTA, CDR2 FQGTGA.

This clone was observed a single time. The genes are TRBV15 and TRBJ2-2; D is unclear. The CDR3 covers 14 residues. In germline, CDR1 is LNHNV, CDR2 YYDKDF (reference sequence). The ends were cut back, 5 bases at V and 7 bases at J, with 14 bases in the middle. The CDR3 sequence is CATSQRIGVGELFF. CDR3 nucleotide sequence: TGTGCCACCAGCCAAAGAATTGGAGTCGGGGAGCTGTTTTTT. The entire variable domain, with the rest obtained from reference TRBV15 and TRBJ2-2, is as follows: DAMVIQNPRYQVTQFGKPVTLSCSQTLNHNVMYWYQQKSSQAPKLLFHYYDKDFNNEADTPDNFQSRRPNTSFCFLDIRSPGLGDTAMYLCATSQRIGVGELFFGEGSRLTVL.